This T cell receptor (beta chain) was profiled in a study of human T cells and chemical hapten exposure (dated by TCRdb to about 2021). For the study in its entirety: For sensitization, 2% DPC in acetone was applied to a 2 cm by 2 cm area of upper inner arm skin. Throughout the study period of around 24 weeks, patients also received therapeutic DPC doses to the scalp every week. Patch tests used Finn chambers with 0.01% DPC on the upper back, scored after 6 days by International Contact Dermatitis Research Group standards. The mostly female patient cohort included alopecia areata with under or over 50% scalp involvement, alopecia totalis and alopecia universalis. Libraries were pooled for sequencing, and per-sample TCR yields varied mainly because of small differences in library volumes within the pool. This study followed changes in the peripheral blood TCR repertoire in vivo during primary and secondary sensitization of alopecia patients to the hapten diphenylcyclopropenone (DPC). Blood was sampled from patients pre-sensitization (week 0) and at 2, 6 and about 24 weeks after DPC sensitization. For TCR sequencing, blood came from over 25 alopecia patients at anywhere from one to four time points (pre-sensitization, 2, 6 and 24 weeks). Broad study findings and their caveats: Because all patients had alopecia, a presumed autoimmune disease, the immune response of the patients might differ from that of healthy individuals. The number of PT1 expanded TCRs positively correlated with patch test score, significant at thresholds 8, 16 and 32 but not 4. After repeated subsampling, the strength of the expansion versus patch-test correlation and the threshold at which it became significant changed. Compared with pre-sensitization or healthy control sets, expanded TCRs formed significantly more large CDR3 similarity clusters, which is consistent with antigen-driven responses. The number of TCRs above 1 in 1000 frequency did not change with DPC sensitization; there was no evidence of global repertoire structure alterations.

This clonotype was counted at least ten times. Its antigen has not been determined. Per-nucleotide qualities are absent, and no much larger clonotype sits a single base away. The label giving this sample's time point can be read as: patch test 1, 2 weeks after DPC sensitization. This specimen's treatment or condition label, interpreted: therapeutic diphenylcyclopropenone sensitization with weekly scalp DPC. At every patch-test visit, the blood draw took place before the patch test was put on. To be eligible, patients had to be aged 18 to 70, diagnosed with alopecia and judged suitable for DPC therapy, while pregnant patients were excluded. Total RNA was isolated from unfractionated whole blood collected in Tempus Blood RNA tubes. Libraries were prepared through RACE. Sequencing was performed on a NextSeq 500. Library preparation attached unique molecular identifiers to individual cDNA molecules for quantitative, reproducible TCR counting. For every blood RNA sample, sequencing covered both the TCR alpha and TCR beta chains. In the authors' own workflow: The median number of TCRs per sample was 85,000 to 100,000, ranging from 23,224 to 690,600. The Decombinator software suite was used to annotate the V, J and CDR3 of the TCR reads. For PS versus PT1 abundance plots, all samples were subsampled to the same number of TCRs (28,000). TCRs were defined as expanded if absent before sensitization and observed at least eight times at the 2-week time point. In TCRdb, the public reads were trimmed at Q25 with fastp and aligned with MiXCR, with productive beta chains retained. CDR3 protein sequences are deduplicated, and each keeps its most common genes and DNA. The V and J calls shown here were made by TCRdb, not taken from the authors' results. Recorded for this sample are approximately 71,000 distinct CDR3 sequences; 9.8% of them occurred a single time. The top ten clonotypes cover 3% to 4% of the sample.

V and J are truncated by 6 bases and 0 bases respectively, leaving an intervening sequence of 14 bases. Per the germline V gene, KGHSH is the CDR1 and LQKENI is the CDR2. Measured from the cysteine to the phenylalanine, the CDR3 is 16 residues long. The read is trimmed to its CDR3 DNA, 48 bases read in frame from base 1. The specimen was whole blood, collected in connection with sensitization to the hapten diphenylcyclopropenone (DPC). This TCR came from a middle-aged woman with alopecia areata. Some clones in this sample may be carry-over from other donors' samples. The receptor chain draws on TRBV18 and TRBJ2-2; 6 matching bases give a weak D call of TRBD1. The CDR3 reads as follows: CASSYDRRPNTGELFF. The DNA sequence follows: TGTGCCAGCTCTTACGACAGGAGGCCGAACACCGGGGAGCTGTTTTTT.